Listed here are 29 T cell receptor beta chains from one sample, sequenced in a study of cytomegalovirus exposure and HLA in healthy donors (TCRdb year 2017). Library creation used the immunoSEQ multiplex PCR assay. The multiplex PCR relied on a mix of 60 forward primers for TCR Vbeta segments and 13 reverse primers for TCR Jbeta segments. TCRdb stores this immuneACCESS table with in-frame sequences only. Part of the clones is absent; in the studies checked, under half of the shortfall reflects unresolved V genes, and no reason is known for the rest. This sample comprises about 92,000 clones, approximately 81% of them detected only once. The leading ten clones occupy roughly 1.1% of the sample. Sequences were obtained from PBMCs. These receptors were collected from a girl aged 2 to 9 in good health and CMV-seropositive.

This chain joins TRBV5-1 and TRBJ2-3; D remains unclear. V was pared by 1 base and J by 5 bases, with 8 bases between. Germline V gene data show CDR1 as SGHRS and CDR2 as YFSETQ. CDR3 length: 13 residues. The CDR3 protein is CASSLRFGDTQYF. The CDR3 DNA reads TGCGCCAGCAGCTTGAGATTCGGAGATACGCAGTATTTT.

This clone occurred a few times. This rearrangement joins TRBV28 to TRBJ1-5; D gene uncertain. The length of the CDR3 is 16 residues. Deletions cut 5 bases from V and 3 bases from J, with 17 bases between. CDR1 and CDR2 from the germline V gene are MDHEN and SYDVKM. Written as DNA, the CDR3 is TGTGCCAGCAGTCGAGAGGGTTTCTTCCCCAATCAGCCCCAGCATTTT. It yields the protein CASSREGFFPNQPQHF. The complete variable domain, with remaining parts taken from reference TRBV28 and TRBJ1-5, reads DVKVTQSSRYLVKRTGEKVFLECVQDMDHENMFWYRQDPGLGLRLIYFSYDVKMKEKGDIPEGYSVSREKKERFSLILESASTNQTSMYLCASSREGFFPNQPQHFGDGTRLSIL.

This chain links TRBV5-1 with TRBJ2-3; D is uncertain. V shed 1 base and J shed 1 base, with 4 bases lying between them. Germline values: CDR1 SGHRS, CDR2 YFSETQ. CDR3 length: 13 residues. The CDR3 loop is CASSLRGTDTQYF. The CDR3 coding sequence is TGCGCCAGCAGCTTGCGGGGCACAGATACGCAGTATTTT.

The chain combines TRBV4-1 with TRBJ1-5; D call uncertain. V dropped 1 base and J dropped 7 bases, with 14 bases sitting between them. CDR1 MGHRA and CDR2 YSYEKL come from the germline V gene. This CDR3 has 15 amino acids. CDR3 residues: CASSQVVSVGQPQHF. CDR3 DNA sequence: TGCGCCAGCAGCCAAGTGGTCTCGGTGGGCCAGCCCCAGCATTTT.

In the case of this clone: Other DNA sequences of this sample code for an identical CDR3. The chain links TRBV29-1 to TRBJ1-1; 7 nucleotides line up with TRBD1. CDR1 SQVTM and CDR2 ANQGSEA come from the germline V gene. J was trimmed by 1 base and V by 4 bases; bases with no gene match: 3. This CDR3 has 13 residues. CDR3 sequence: CSVVRQGNTEAFF. CDR3 nucleotides: TGCAGCGTTGTTCGACAGGGGAACACTGAAGCTTTCTTT.

The rearrangement joins TRBV28 to TRBJ2-1, with no clear D. The ends were cut back, 5 bases at V and 4 bases at J, with 6 bases in the middle. Germline values: CDR1 MDHEN, CDR2 SYDVKM. The length of the CDR3 is 12 residues. The CDR3 is CASSVIYNEQFF. CDR3 nucleotide sequence: TGTGCCAGCAGTGTTATTTACAATGAGCAGTTCTTC.

This clone has more than one count but fewer than ten. The chain is built from TRBV6-5 and TRBJ2-7; D is ambiguous. Germline V CDR1 and CDR2: MNHEY, SVGAGI. CDR3 length: 13 residues. The V gene lost 5 bases and the J gene lost 4 bases, with 12 bases spanning the gap. CDR3 DNA: TGTGCCAGCAGTCCATACTCCGAGTACGAGCAGTACTTC. It translates to CASSPYSEYEQYF.

The J gene is TRBJ1-1, the V gene TRBV4-1, with D perhaps matching TRBD1 (5 bases). Trimming removed 0 bases at V and 3 bases at J, with 11 bases between. The germline gives CDR1 MGHRA, CDR2 YSYEKL. This CDR3 is built from 15 residues. The CDR3 nucleotides are TGCGCCAGCAGCCAAGATCACGGGGGAGACACTGAAGCTTTCTTT. Its translation is CASSQDHGGDTEAFF.

The chain couples TRBV19 to TRBJ1-1; D gene uncertain. The V gene lost 7 bases and the J gene lost 5 bases, with 20 bases spanning the gap. The length of the CDR3 is 15 residues. The germline V gene encodes CDR1 LNHDA and CDR2 SQIVND (reference sequence). The CDR3 nucleotides read TGTGCCAGTAACCACCTCCTACAGTCCGCAACTGAAGCTTTCTTT. Protein sequence: CASNHLLQSATEAFF.

The chain carries TRBV30 and TRBJ2-4; D remains ambiguous. V gave up 1 base and J gave up 5 bases, with 12 bases separating them. CDR1 GTSNPN and CDR2 SVGIG come from the germline V gene (reference sequence). The CDR3 runs 14 residues. CDR3 DNA sequence: TGTGCCTGGAGTGGGCGGCAGCGACAAAACATTCAGTACTTC. Its translation: CAWSGRQRQNIQYF. Full variable domain (rest looked up from reference TRBV30 and TRBJ2-4): SQTIHQWPATLVQPVGSPLSLECTVEGTSNPNLYWYRQAAGRGLQLLFYSVGIGQISSEVPQNLSASRPQDRQFILSSKKLLLSDSGFYLCAWSGRQRQNIQYFGAGTRLSVL.

This chain uses TRBV6-5 with TRBJ1-1; 9 bases fit TRBD1. The length of the CDR3 is 14 residues. V was pared by 2 bases and J by 4 bases, with 2 bases of the junction left unmatched. CDR1 and CDR2 from the germline V gene are MNHEY and SVGAGI. CDR3 in amino acids: CASSYGTGFTEAFF. CDR3 DNA sequence: TGTGCCAGCAGTTACGGGACAGGGTTCACTGAAGCTTTCTTT.

The rearrangement links TRBV7-9 to TRBJ2-7, with 8 bases matching TRBD2. Germline CDR1 and CDR2: SEHNR and FQNEAQ (reference sequence). The CDR3 has 15 amino acids. Unmatched junction bases numbered 9, after V lost 6 bases and J lost 2 bases. The CDR3 DNA sequence: TGTGCCAGCAGTCCCCTTACAGCGGGGGCCTACGAGCAGTACTTC. Its translation is CASSPLTAGAYEQYF.

The chain has TRBV2 and TRBJ1-5; 9 bases map to TRBD1. This CDR3 region has 16 residues. Germline CDR1 is SNHLY and CDR2 is FYNNEI. Germline trimming cut 6 bases from V and 8 bases from J; bases unmatched to any gene: 14. For the CDR3, the DNA is TGTGCCAGCAGCCTCAGAACAGGGGGCAATTTCAAGCCCCAGCATTTT. It codes for CASSLRTGGNFKPQHF.

This rearrangement joins TRBV27 to TRBJ1-5; D remains ambiguous. Between the trimmed V and J ends, which lost 3 bases and 4 bases, there was a span of 7 bases. Germline loops: CDR1 MNHEY, CDR2 SMNVEV (reference sequence). CDR3 length equals 13 residues. The chain's CDR3 is CASSLAGNQPQHF. The CDR3 nucleotides are TGTGCCAGCAGTTTGGCGGGGAATCAGCCCCAGCATTTT.

J is TRBJ1-2 and V is TRBV27; TRBD1 matches 7 bases. The length of the CDR3 is 15 residues. The germline V gene encodes CDR1 MNHEY and CDR2 SMNVEV (reference sequence). Trimming at V came to 0 bases and at J to 1 base, leaving 2 bases not matched to a gene. CDR3 loop: CASSLSAGGNYGYTF. The CDR3 DNA reads TGTGCCAGCAGTTTATCGGCAGGGGGTAACTATGGCTACACCTTC.

V is TRBV5-6 and J is TRBJ2-7, with D hard to call. Trimming removed 0 bases from V and 4 bases from J, with 11 bases in between. From germline, CDR1 is SGHDT and CDR2 YYEEEE. This CDR3 is built from 14 residues. CDR3 DNA sequence: TGTGCCAGCAGCTTGGTGAGTCTGATGTACGAGCAGTACTTC. Its translation is CASSLVSLMYEQYF. The variable domain in full, with the rest retrieved from reference TRBV5-6 and TRBJ2-7, is DAGVTQSPTHLIKTRGQQVTLRCSPKSGHDTVSWYQQALGQGPQFIFQYYEEEERQRGNFPDRFSGHQFPNYSSELNVNALLLGDSALYLCASSLVSLMYEQYFGPGTRLTVT.

The CDR3 region has the DNA TGTGCCAGCAGTGACTCGTTTTCCTGGACTAGCCCCGGGGAGCTGTTTTTT. Its translation: CASSDSFSWTSPGELFF. The chain links TRBV6-4 to TRBJ2-2; 8 nucleotides align to TRBD2. Germline V gene lookup returns CDR1 MRHNA and CDR2 SNTAGT. The junction had 9 bases not matched to a gene; V was cut back by 0 bases and J by 6 bases. The CDR3 totals 17 residues.

J is TRBJ2-7 and V is TRBV29-1; 7 positions match TRBD2. From germline, CDR1 is SQVTM and CDR2 ANQGSEA. This CDR3 contains 16 residues. Unmatched junction bases numbered 11, after V lost 3 bases and J lost 0 bases. Here the CDR3 DNA reads TGCAGCGTTGACCGTCTTGATGGGAGGGCCTCCTACGAGCAGTACTTC. It specifies CSVDRLDGRASYEQYF.

This clone appeared once. The V and J genes are TRBV13 and TRBJ1-2, with TRBD1 matching 9 bases. The CDR3 has 14 residues. V gave up 5 bases and J gave up 2 bases; unmatched junction bases: 3. Germline V gene sequence: CDR1 PRHDT, CDR2 FYEKMQ (reference sequence). The CDR3 coding sequence is TGTGCCAGCAGCGAAGGACAGGGGAACTATGGCTACACCTTC. Protein product: CASSEGQGNYGYTF. Together with reference TRBV13 and TRBJ1-2, the CDR3 gives the full variable domain: AAGVIQSPRHLIKEKRETATLKCYPIPRHDTVYWYQQGPGQDPQFLISFYEKMQSDKGSIPDRFSAQQFSDYHSELNMSSLELGDSALYFCASSEGQGNYGYTFGSGTRLTVV.

V gene TRBV6-1 combines with J gene TRBJ1-5; D is unresolved. Germline lookup yields CDR1 MNHNS and CDR2 SASEGT. V was clipped by 2 bases and J by 4 bases, with 15 bases between them. This CDR3 has 16 amino acids. In nucleotides, the CDR3 is TGTGCCAGCAGTGAATCATACCTTTATCTAAATCAGCCCCAGCATTTT. This gives the protein CASSESYLYLNQPQHF.

J is TRBJ2-7 and V is TRBV10-1; TRBD1 matches at 7 bases. The CDR3 is 15 amino acids. Unmatched junction bases numbered 12, after V lost 4 bases and J lost 6 bases. Germline V CDR1 and CDR2: WNHNN, SYGVQD (reference sequence). In DNA form, the CDR3 reads TGCGCCAGCAGTGCGGACAGGACCACGGCGGGCGAGCAGTACTTC. Translating it yields CASSADRTTAGEQYF.

V is TRBV19 and J is TRBJ2-3, with D possibly matching TRBD2 (5 bases). CDR3 size: 15 residues. From germline, CDR1 is LNHDA and CDR2 SQIVND (reference sequence). The V and J ends lost 5 bases and 2 bases respectively, with 14 bases between them. The CDR3 here is CASSSSGTTTDTQYF. The DNA for the CDR3 is TGTGCCAGTAGTTCAAGCGGAACAACCACAGATACGCAGTATTTT. Full variable domain (outside the CDR3, taken from reference TRBV19 and TRBJ2-3): DGGITQSPKYLFRKEGQNVTLSCEQNLNHDAMYWYRQDPGQGLRLIYYSQIVNDFQKGDIAEGYSVSREKKESFPLTVTSAQKNPTAFYLCASSSSGTTTDTQYFGPGTRLTVL.

This chain uses TRBV7-6 with TRBJ2-7, with a tentative D call TRBD1 (6 bases). Trimming left V 5 bases short and J 3 bases short, with 11 bases between. Per the germline V gene, CDR1 is SGHVS and CDR2 is FNYEAQ. CDR3 length: 13 residues. CDR3 protein: CASSPYRDYEQYF. The CDR3, as DNA: TGTGCCAGCAGCCCCTACAGGGACTACGAGCAGTACTTC. The whole variable domain, filled in from reference TRBV7-6 and TRBJ2-7, reads GAGVSQSPRYKVTKRGQDVALRCDPISGHVSLYWYRQALGQGPEFLTYFNYEAQQDKSGLPNDRFSAERPEGSISTLTIQRTEQRDSAMYRCASSPYRDYEQYFGPGTRLTVT.

The chain is built from TRBV7-6 and TRBJ2-3; D perhaps matches TRBD2 (6 bases). Germline CDR1 reads SGHVS; CDR2 reads FNYEAQ. This CDR3 is built from 16 residues. V lost 1 base and J 5 bases, leaving 16 bases between the germline ends. The CDR3 region has the DNA TGTGCCAGCAGCTTAGAGTCGGGACTCAAGGTAGATACGCAGTATTTT. This translates into CASSLESGLKVDTQYF. Complete variable domain (other parts from reference TRBV7-6 and TRBJ2-3): GAGVSQSPRYKVTKRGQDVALRCDPISGHVSLYWYRQALGQGPEFLTYFNYEAQQDKSGLPNDRFSAERPEGSISTLTIQRTEQRDSAMYRCASSLESGLKVDTQYFGPGTRLTVL.

The gene calls are TRBV6-1 and TRBJ1-5; D gene ambiguous. The CDR3 runs 15 residues. Germline V gene data show CDR1 as MNHNS and CDR2 as SASEGT. V gave up 6 bases and J gave up 0 bases, with 12 bases separating them. CDR3 region: CASRGQAYSNQPQHF. In nucleotides, the CDR3 is TGTGCCAGCAGAGGCCAGGCCTATAGCAATCAGCCCCAGCATTTT.

This clone was detected once. The CDR3 reads CASRGQSSNQPQHF. DNA of the CDR3: TGTGCCAGCAGGGGACAGAGTAGCAATCAGCCCCAGCATTTT. This chain connects TRBV6-6 to TRBJ1-5; 7 positions match TRBD1. This CDR3 is 14 amino acids long. V dropped 6 bases and J dropped 0; count of bases not matched to a gene: 2. Germline lookup yields CDR1 MNHNY and CDR2 SVGAGI (reference sequence).

V usage is TRBV11-3 and J usage is TRBJ1-4, with 9 bases identical to TRBD1. The CDR3 covers 15 residues. Trimming removed 3 bases from V and 5 bases from J; junction bases left unmatched: 4. Germline assignment: CDR1 SGHNT and CDR2 YENEEA. The chain's CDR3 is CASSLGTGPNEKLFF. The CDR3 DNA follows: TGTGCCAGCAGCTTGGGGACAGGGCCGAATGAAAAACTGTTTTTT.

This chain joins TRBV27 and TRBJ1-2; 7 positions match TRBD1. V lost 6 bases and J lost 5; bases outside the gene matches: 15. The CDR3 runs 16 residues. Per the germline V gene, CDR1 is MNHEY and CDR2 is SMNVEV (reference sequence). The CDR3 is CASSSFAWGTDYGYTF. The DNA for the CDR3 is TGTGCCAGCAGCAGTTTCGCGTGGGGGACAGATTATGGCTACACCTTC.

The chain has TRBV5-1 and TRBJ2-2; 11 bases map to TRBD1. Germline CDR1 and CDR2: SGHRS and YFSETQ. This CDR3 contains 23 residues. Trimming removed 5 bases from V and 3 bases from J; junction bases left unmatched: 27. CDR3 in DNA: TGCGCCAGCAGGGTCCATCCCCAACCGGGACAGGGGGTTAGGAGTCGTTACACCGGGGAGCTGTTTTTT. It translates to CASRVHPQPGQGVRSRYTGELFF.